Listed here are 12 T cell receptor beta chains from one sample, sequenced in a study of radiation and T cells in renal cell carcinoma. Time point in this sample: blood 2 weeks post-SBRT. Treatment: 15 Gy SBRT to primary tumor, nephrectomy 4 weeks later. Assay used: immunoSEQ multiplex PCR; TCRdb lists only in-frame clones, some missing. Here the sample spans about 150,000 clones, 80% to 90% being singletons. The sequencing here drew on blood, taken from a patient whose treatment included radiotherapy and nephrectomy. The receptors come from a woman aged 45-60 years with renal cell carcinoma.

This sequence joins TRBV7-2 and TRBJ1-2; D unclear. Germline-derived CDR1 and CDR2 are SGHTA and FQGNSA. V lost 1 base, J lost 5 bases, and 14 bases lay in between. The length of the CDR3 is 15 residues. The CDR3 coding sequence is TGTGCCAGCAGCTTAGACCTTCTGACGGGGTATGGCTACACCTTC. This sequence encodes CASSLDLLTGYGYTF.

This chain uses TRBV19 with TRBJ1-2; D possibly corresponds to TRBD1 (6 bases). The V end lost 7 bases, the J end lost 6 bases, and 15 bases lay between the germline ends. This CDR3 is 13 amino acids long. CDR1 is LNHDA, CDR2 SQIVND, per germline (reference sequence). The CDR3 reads CASTQRGRDGYTF. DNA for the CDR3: TGTGCCAGTACCCAAAGGGGGAGGGATGGCTACACCTTC.

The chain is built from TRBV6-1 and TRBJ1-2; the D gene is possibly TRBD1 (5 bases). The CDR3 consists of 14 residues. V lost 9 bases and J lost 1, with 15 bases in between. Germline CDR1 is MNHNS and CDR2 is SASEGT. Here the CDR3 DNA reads TGTGCCAGTGGGGGAAGGAGTGATAACTATGGCTACACCTTC. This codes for CASGGRSDNYGYTF.

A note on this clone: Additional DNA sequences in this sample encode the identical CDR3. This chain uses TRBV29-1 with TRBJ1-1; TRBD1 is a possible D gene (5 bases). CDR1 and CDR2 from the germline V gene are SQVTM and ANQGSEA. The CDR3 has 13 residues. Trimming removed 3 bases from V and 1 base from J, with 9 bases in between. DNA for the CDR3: TGCAGCGTTGATTTGGGGGGGAACACTGAAGCTTTCTTT. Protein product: CSVDLGGNTEAFF. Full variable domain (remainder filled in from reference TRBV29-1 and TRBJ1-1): SAVISQKPSRDICQRGTSLTIQCQVDSQVTMMFWYRQQPGQSLTLIATANQGSEATYESGFVIDKFPISRPNLTFSTLTVSNMSPEDSSIYLCSVDLGGNTEAFFGQGTRLTVV.

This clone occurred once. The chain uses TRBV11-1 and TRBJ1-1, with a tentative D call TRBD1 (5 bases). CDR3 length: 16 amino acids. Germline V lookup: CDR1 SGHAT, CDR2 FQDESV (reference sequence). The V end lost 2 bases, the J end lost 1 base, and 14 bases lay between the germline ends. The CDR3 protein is CASSLSTDPSNTEAFF. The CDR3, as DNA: TGTGCCAGCAGCTTATCGACAGATCCTTCGAACACTGAAGCTTTCTTT.

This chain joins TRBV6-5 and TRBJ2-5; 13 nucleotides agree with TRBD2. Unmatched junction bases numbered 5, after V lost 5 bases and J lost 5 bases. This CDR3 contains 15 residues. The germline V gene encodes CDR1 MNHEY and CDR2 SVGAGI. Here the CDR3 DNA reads TGTGCCAGCAGTGCCGGACTAGCGGGGGACGAGACCCAGTACTTC. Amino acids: CASSAGLAGDETQYF.

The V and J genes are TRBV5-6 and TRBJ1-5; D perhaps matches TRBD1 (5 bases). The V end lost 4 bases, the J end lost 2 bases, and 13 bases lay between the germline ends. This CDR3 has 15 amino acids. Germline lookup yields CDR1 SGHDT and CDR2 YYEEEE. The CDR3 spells CASSRRGFGNQPQHF. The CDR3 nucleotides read TGTGCCAGCAGCAGGAGGGGATTTGGCAATCAGCCCCAGCATTTT.

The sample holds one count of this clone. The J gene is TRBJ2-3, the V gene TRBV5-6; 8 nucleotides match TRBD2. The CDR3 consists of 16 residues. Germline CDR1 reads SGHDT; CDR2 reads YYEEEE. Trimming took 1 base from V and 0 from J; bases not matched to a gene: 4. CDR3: CASSLYPGGSTDTQYF. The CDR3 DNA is TGTGCCAGCAGCTTGTATCCGGGGGGGAGCACAGATACGCAGTATTTT.

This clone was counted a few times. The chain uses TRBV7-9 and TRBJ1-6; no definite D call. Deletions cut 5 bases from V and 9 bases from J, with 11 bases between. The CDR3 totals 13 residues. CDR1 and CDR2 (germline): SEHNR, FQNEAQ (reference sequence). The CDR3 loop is CASSLSGPSPLHF. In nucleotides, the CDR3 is TGTGCCAGCAGCCTGAGCGGACCTTCACCCCTCCACTTT.

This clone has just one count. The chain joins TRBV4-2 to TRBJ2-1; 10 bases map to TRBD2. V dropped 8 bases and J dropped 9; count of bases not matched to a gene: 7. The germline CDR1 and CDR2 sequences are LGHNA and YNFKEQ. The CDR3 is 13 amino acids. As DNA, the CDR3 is TGTGCCAGCGCCCCAGGACTAGCGGCTGAGCAGTTCTTC. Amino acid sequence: CASAPGLAAEQFF.

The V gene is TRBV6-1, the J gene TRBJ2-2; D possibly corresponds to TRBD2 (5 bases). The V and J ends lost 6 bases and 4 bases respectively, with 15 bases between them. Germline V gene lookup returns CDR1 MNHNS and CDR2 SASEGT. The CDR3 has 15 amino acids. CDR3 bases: TGTGCCAGCAGCGTGAGTGGGCGGGTCACCGGGGAGCTGTTTTTT. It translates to CASSVSGRVTGELFF.

CDR3 in DNA: TGTGCCAGCAGCCTCCGGACGGGGGATGAAAAACTGTTTTTT. Amino acids: CASSLRTGDEKLFF. This chain joins TRBV7-2 and TRBJ1-4; a possible D gene is TRBD1 (5 bases). This CDR3 comprises 14 residues. The germline gives CDR1 SGHTA, CDR2 FQGNSA. The ends were cut back, 5 bases at V and 6 bases at J, with 13 bases in the middle. Complete variable domain (other parts from reference TRBV7-2 and TRBJ1-4): GAGVSQSPSNKVTEKGKDVELRCDPISGHTALYWYRQSLGQGLEFLIYFQGNSAPDKSGLPSDRFSAERTGGSVSTLTIQRTQQEDSAVYLCASSLRTGDEKLFFGSGTQLSVL.